What follows are 10 T cell receptor beta chains derived from one specimen sequenced in a study of regulatory T cells in long-lasting Graves disease. Time point defined: persistent/refractory GD, antithyroid drugs over 5 years with positive TRAb. With RNA extracted from PBMCs as input, the TCR library was made. Arm-PCR of CDR3 regions and iRepertoire HTBI primers were the basis on which TCR beta libraries were built. TCRdb called the multiplex PCR reads again in MiXCR, with one record for every CDR3 protein. The sample lists about 310,000 distinct CDR3 sequences; approximately 20% were seen once. The specimen comprised peripheral blood mononuclear cells (PBMCs), sampled when the disease was refractory, from a patient treated with antithyroid drugs. The source is a female donor with Graves disease.

The sample holds a few counts of this clonotype. This sequence joins TRBV7-2 and TRBJ1-1; D possibly corresponds to TRBD1 (5 bases). Germline V gene sequence: CDR1 SGHTA, CDR2 FQGNSA. The CDR3 loop spans 16 amino acids. The V gene lost 2 bases and the J gene lost 7 bases, with 20 bases spanning the gap. Here the CDR3 reads CASSLLPQERPSEAFF. The CDR3 DNA reads TGTGCCAGCAGCTTACTCCCACAGGAGCGGCCTAGTGAAGCTTTCTTT.

This chain uses TRBV9 with TRBJ2-1; the D gene is possibly TRBD1 (5 bases). This CDR3 has 16 amino acids. CDR1 and CDR2 (germline): SGDLS, YYNGEE. Trimming stripped 0 bases from V and 5 bases from J, with 15 bases between. The CDR3 nucleotides read TGTGCCAGCAGCGTAGGCGGTCAGGGTGCGAACAATGAGCAGTTCTTC. Amino acid sequence: CASSVGGQGANNEQFF. The full variable domain, in which reference TRBV9 and TRBJ2-1 provide the parts outside the CDR3, is DSGVTQTPKHLITATGQRVTLRCSPRSGDLSVYWYQQSLDQGLQFLIQYYNGEERAKGNILERFSAQQFPDLHSELNLSSLELGDSALYFCASSVGGQGANNEQFFGPGTRLTVL.

The table lists this clonotype with a few counts. The V gene is TRBV7-9, the J gene TRBJ1-3; D might be TRBD1 (6 bases). V lost 5 bases to trimming and J lost 4 bases, with 12 bases between them. CDR3 size: 14 residues. Germline V gene data show CDR1 as SEHNR and CDR2 as FQNEAQ (reference sequence). CDR3 residues: CASSTGAPGNTIYF. In nucleotides, the CDR3 is TGTGCCAGCAGCACGGGGGCGCCCGGAAACACCATATATTTT. The entire variable domain, with the rest obtained from reference TRBV7-9 and TRBJ1-3, is as follows: DTGVSQNPRHKITKRGQNVTFRCDPISEHNRLYWYRQTLGQGPEFLTYFQNEAQLEKSRLLSDRFSAERPKGSFSTLEIQRTEQGDSAMYLCASSTGAPGNTIYFGEGSWLTVV.

This clonotype was detected once. The V gene is TRBV6-9, the J gene TRBJ2-2; 7 bases line up with TRBD2. CDR3 length: 15 residues. V gave up 1 base and J gave up 6 bases; unmatched junction bases: 5. Germline lookup yields CDR1 MNHGY and CDR2 SVAAGI. CDR3 DNA: TGTGCCAGCAGTTATTTCCAGGGAGGGGCCGGGGAGCTGTTTTTT. Translating gives CASSYFQGGAGELFF.

Points on this clonotype: This clone may be a read error of a much larger clone one base away. The chain uses TRBV18 and TRBJ2-7; perhaps TRBD2 as D (6 bases). This CDR3 comprises 14 residues. The V gene's germline CDR1 is KGHSH and CDR2 LQKENI. The V and J ends lost 2 bases and 2 bases respectively, with 10 bases between them. The CDR3 coding sequence is TGTGCCAGCTCACCATCGGGAGAACCCTACGAGCAGTACTTC. Its protein product is CASSPSGEPYEQYF.

This clonotype has just a few counts. The rearrangement joins TRBV7-2 to TRBJ2-2; the D is unclear. Germline CDR1 is SGHTA and CDR2 is FQGNSA. The CDR3 contains 13 residues. Trimming left V 2 bases short and J 6 bases short, with 7 bases between. The chain's CDR3 is CASSLKTAGELFF. The CDR3 DNA reads TGTGCCAGCAGCTTAAAAACGGCCGGGGAGCTGTTTTTT.

This chain uses TRBV12-5 with TRBJ2-1; 7 bases match TRBD1. V was clipped by 3 bases and J by 5 bases; unmatched bases: 4. This CDR3 spans 14 amino acids. The germline V gene has CDR1 LGHNT and CDR2 FRNRAP. CDR3 nucleotide sequence: TGTGCTAGTGGTTTAGGGACAGAGCACAATGAGCAGTTCTTC. As protein: CASGLGTEHNEQFF.

This clonotype was detected a few times. The rearrangement links TRBV5-1 to TRBJ2-4, with 7 positions matching TRBD2. Germline assignment: CDR1 SGHRS and CDR2 YFSETQ. V dropped 0 bases and J dropped 7; count of bases not matched to a gene: 7. The CDR3 runs 15 residues. The CDR3 here is CASSLAGVRENIQYF. CDR3 coding DNA: TGCGCCAGCAGCTTGGCGGGGGTGCGGGAGAACATTCAGTACTTC. The entire variable domain, with the rest obtained from reference TRBV5-1 and TRBJ2-4, is as follows: KAGVTQTPRYLIKTRGQQVTLSCSPISGHRSVSWYQQTPGQGLQFLFEYFSETQRNKGNFPGRFSGRQFSNSRSEMNVSTLELGDSALYLCASSLAGVRENIQYFGAGTRLSVL.

As regards this clonotype: A much larger clone sits a single nucleotide away, making a read error possible. The chain uses TRBV18 and TRBJ1-1, with 7 bases identical to TRBD1. CDR3 length equals 15 residues. Germline V gene data show CDR1 as KGHSH and CDR2 as LQKENI. CDR3 region: CVSSPQEGGRTEAFF. The CDR3 DNA reads as TGTGTCAGCTCACCCCAAGAAGGGGGCCGAACTGAAGCTTTCTTT.

The chain employs TRBV6-2 or TRBV6-3 and TRBJ1-1; D may be TRBD1 (5 bases). Deletions cut 7 bases from V and 1 base from J, with 16 bases between. Per the germline V gene, CDR1 is MNHEY and CDR2 is SVGEGT. The CDR3 length is 15 residues. This CDR3 reads CASKNGQGTNTEAFF. In DNA form, the CDR3 reads TGTGCCAGCAAAAACGGACAAGGAACGAACACTGAAGCTTTCTTT.